A selection of T cell receptor beta chains follows, all from one sample in a study of response to subunit inactivated influenza vaccine. From the RT-PCR reads, TCRdb called clonotypes with MiXCR, one entry per CDR3 protein. This sample yields roughly 630,000 distinct CDR3 sequences, of which about 14% are seen a single time; around 7.6% belongs to the top ten. This specimen was PBMCs from blood, taken less than 15 days before vaccination. These TCRs come from a man aged 50 to 60 who received an inactivated influenza vaccine. CDR3s include the opening cysteine and the closing phenylalanine or tryptophan. Fields, in order: V gene, clone size, D gene, J gene, CDR3 protein, CDR3 DNA. A D gene is named only where the DNA matches it firmly. Clone size, where shown, is once, few, many, or a class for clones that have expanded.

v_gene: TRBV14; abundance: NA; d_gene: NA; j_gene: TRBJ2-3; CDR3aa: CASSRRLLGAGDTQYF; CDR3nt: TGTGCCAGCAGCCGACGACTCCTGGGGGCGGGAGATACGCAGTATTTT
v_gene: TRBV3-1; abundance: NA; d_gene: NA; j_gene: TRBJ2-7; CDR3aa: CASSQETEQYF; CDR3nt: TGTGCCAGCAGCCAAGAGACGGAACAGTACTTC
v_gene: TRBV29-1; abundance: few; d_gene: TRBD2; j_gene: TRBJ2-7; CDR3aa: CSVAGNSYEQYF; CDR3nt: TGCAGCGTAGCGGGAAACTCCTACGAGCAGTACTTC
v_gene: TRBV12-3/TRBV12-4; abundance: NA; d_gene: TRBD1; j_gene: TRBJ1-5; CDR3aa: CASSIRGYDQPQHF; CDR3nt: TGTGCCAGCAGCATCAGGGGGTACGATCAGCCCCAGCATTTT
v_gene: TRBV5-1; abundance: few; d_gene: NA; j_gene: TRBJ1-1; CDR3aa: CASSPSGAPPGAFF; CDR3nt: TGCGCCAGCAGCCCCAGTGGGGCACCTCCTGGGGCTTTCTTT
v_gene: TRBV7-2; abundance: NA; d_gene: NA; j_gene: TRBJ1-3; CDR3aa: CASSLYYGSGNTIYF; CDR3nt: TGTGCCAGCAGCCTATACTACGGCTCTGGAAACACCATATATTTT
v_gene: TRBV5-1; abundance: NA; d_gene: NA; j_gene: TRBJ2-1; CDR3aa: CASSLEGGRGSNEQFF; CDR3nt: TGCGCCAGCAGCTTGGAAGGGGGTCGAGGGTCGAATGAGCAGTTCTTC
v_gene: TRBV7-9; abundance: NA; d_gene: TRBD1; j_gene: TRBJ2-7; CDR3aa: CASSYGTGEWGEQYF; CDR3nt: TGTGCCAGCAGCTACGGGACAGGGGAATGGGGCGAGCAGTACTTC
v_gene: TRBV5-1; abundance: many; d_gene: TRBD2; j_gene: TRBJ2-3; CDR3aa: CASSLGLAGGPDTQYF; CDR3nt: TGCGCCAGCAGCTTGGGACTAGCGGGAGGGCCAGATACGCAGTATTTT
v_gene: TRBV6-1; abundance: NA; d_gene: NA; j_gene: TRBJ2-1; CDR3aa: CASSRTRDNEQFF; CDR3nt: TGTGCCAGCAGTCGAACTAGGGACAATGAGCAGTTCTTC
v_gene: TRBV7-9; abundance: many; d_gene: NA; j_gene: TRBJ1-2; CDR3aa: CASSLVRLFSGYTF; CDR3nt: TGTGCCAGCAGCTTAGTCAGACTCTTCTCTGGCTACACCTTC
v_gene: TRBV28; abundance: few; d_gene: NA; j_gene: TRBJ1-5; CDR3aa: CASSPLRGQPQHF; CDR3nt: TGTGCCAGCAGCCCATTGCGTGGGCAGCCCCAGCATTTT
v_gene: TRBV5-8; abundance: NA; d_gene: NA; j_gene: TRBJ2-3; CDR3aa: CASSLVNVRGRTDTQYF; CDR3nt: TGTGCCAGCAGCTTGGTAAATGTGCGGGGACGCACAGATACGCAGTATTTT
v_gene: TRBV12-3/TRBV12-4; abundance: few; d_gene: TRBD2; j_gene: TRBJ2-7; CDR3aa: CASRPGLAGDYEQYF; CDR3nt: TGTGCCAGCAGGCCAGGACTAGCGGGAGACTACGAGCAGTACTTC
v_gene: TRBV5-4; abundance: few; d_gene: NA; j_gene: TRBJ2-7; CDR3aa: CASKPQQSYEQYF; CDR3nt: TGTGCCAGCAAACCACAGCAATCCTACGAGCAGTACTTC
v_gene: TRBV20-1; abundance: many; d_gene: NA; j_gene: TRBJ2-7; CDR3aa: CSARDLIGEQYF; CDR3nt: TGCAGTGCTAGAGATTTGATCGGCGAGCAGTACTTC
v_gene: TRBV5-5; abundance: NA; d_gene: NA; j_gene: TRBJ2-5; CDR3aa: CASSLRLESGETQYF; CDR3nt: TGTGCCAGCAGCTTGCGGTTGGAGTCGGGAGAGACCCAGTACTTC
v_gene: TRBV6-1; abundance: few; d_gene: NA; j_gene: TRBJ1-2; CDR3aa: CASSVTGAGIYGYTF; CDR3nt: TGTGCCAGCAGTGTAACGGGGGCCGGCATATATGGCTACACCTTC
v_gene: TRBV2; abundance: few; d_gene: TRBD1; j_gene: TRBJ2-2; CDR3aa: CASSVRQGVAGELFF; CDR3nt: TGTGCCAGCAGTGTTCGGCAGGGGGTCGCCGGGGAGCTGTTTTTT
v_gene: TRBV20-1; abundance: few; d_gene: NA; j_gene: TRBJ2-7; CDR3aa: CSASAGFRGYYEQYF; CDR3nt: TGCAGTGCTAGTGCAGGGTTCCGGGGCTACTACGAGCAGTACTTC
v_gene: TRBV14; abundance: few; d_gene: TRBD1; j_gene: TRBJ1-6; CDR3aa: CASSRGTGHNSPLHF; CDR3nt: TGTGCCAGCAGCCGCGGGACAGGGCATAATTCACCCCTCCACTTT
v_gene: TRBV4-1; abundance: NA; d_gene: NA; j_gene: TRBJ1-4; CDR3aa: CASSQVPGPPPGEKLFF; CDR3nt: TGCGCCAGCAGCCAAGTGCCGGGACCCCCGCCGGGTGAAAAACTGTTTTTT